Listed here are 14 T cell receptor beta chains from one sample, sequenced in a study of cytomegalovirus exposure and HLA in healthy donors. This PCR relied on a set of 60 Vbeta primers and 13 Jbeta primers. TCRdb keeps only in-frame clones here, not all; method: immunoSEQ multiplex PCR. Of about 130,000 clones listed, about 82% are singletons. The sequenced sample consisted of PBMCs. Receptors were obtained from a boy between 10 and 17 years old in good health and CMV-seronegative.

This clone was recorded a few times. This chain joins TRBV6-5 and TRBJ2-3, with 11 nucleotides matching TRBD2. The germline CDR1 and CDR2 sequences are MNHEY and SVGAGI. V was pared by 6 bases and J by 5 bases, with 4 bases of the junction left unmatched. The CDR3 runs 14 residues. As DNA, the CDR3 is TGTGCCAGCAGGGATAGCGGGAGGGTAGATACGCAGTATTTT. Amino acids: CASRDSGRVDTQYF.

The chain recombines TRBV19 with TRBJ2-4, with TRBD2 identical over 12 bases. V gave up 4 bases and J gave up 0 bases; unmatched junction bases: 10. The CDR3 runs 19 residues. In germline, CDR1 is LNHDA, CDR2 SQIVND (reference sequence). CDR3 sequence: CASSKVLAGGSLAKNIQYF. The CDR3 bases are TGTGCCAGTAGTAAGGTCCTAGCGGGAGGGTCTTTAGCCAAAAACATTCAGTACTTC.

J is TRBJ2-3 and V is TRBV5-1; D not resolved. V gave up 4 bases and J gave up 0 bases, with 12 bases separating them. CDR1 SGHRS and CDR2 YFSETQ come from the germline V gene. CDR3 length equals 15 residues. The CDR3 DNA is TGCGCCAGCAGCCGTACAGAATTCAGCACAGATACGCAGTATTTT. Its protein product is CASSRTEFSTDTQYF.

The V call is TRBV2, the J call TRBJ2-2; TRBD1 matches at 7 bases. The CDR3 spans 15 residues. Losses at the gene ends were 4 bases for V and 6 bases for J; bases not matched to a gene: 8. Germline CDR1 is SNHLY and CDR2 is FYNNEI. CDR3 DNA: TGTGCCAGCAGTGCCCACAGGGGACGGTCCGGGGAGCTGTTTTTT. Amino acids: CASSAHRGRSGELFF.

The CDR3 sequence: CASSLGTSGRGTDTQYF. In nucleotides, the CDR3 is TGTGCCAGCAGCTTGGGTACAAGCGGGAGGGGGACAGATACGCAGTATTTT. V usage is TRBV5-4 and J usage is TRBJ2-3; 10 bases are shared with TRBD2. Trimming cost V 0 bases and J 3 bases; bases outside gene matches: 7. The CDR3 length is 17 residues. CDR1 is SGHNT, CDR2 YYREEE, per germline (reference sequence).

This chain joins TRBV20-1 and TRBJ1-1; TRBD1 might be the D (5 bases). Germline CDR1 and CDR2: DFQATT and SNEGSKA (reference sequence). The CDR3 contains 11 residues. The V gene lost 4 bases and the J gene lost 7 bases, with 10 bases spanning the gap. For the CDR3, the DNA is TGCAGTGCTAAAAGACAGATTGAAGCTTTCTTT. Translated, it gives CSAKRQIEAFF.

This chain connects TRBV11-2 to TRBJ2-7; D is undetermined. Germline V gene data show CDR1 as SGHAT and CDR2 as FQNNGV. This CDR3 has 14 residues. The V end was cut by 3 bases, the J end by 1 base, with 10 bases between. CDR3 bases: TGTGCCAGCAGCTTCGAAAGGAGTTCCTACGAGCAGTACTTC. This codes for CASSFERSSYEQYF.

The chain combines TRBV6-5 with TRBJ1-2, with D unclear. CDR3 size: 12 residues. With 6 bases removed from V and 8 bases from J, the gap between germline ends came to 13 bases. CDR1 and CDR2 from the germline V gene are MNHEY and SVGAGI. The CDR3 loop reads CASSSQPKGYTF. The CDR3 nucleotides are TGTGCCAGCAGCTCACAACCAAAAGGCTACACCTTC.

CDR3 DNA sequence: TGTGCCTCGCGACAGGGGGCTGAAGCTTTCTTT. Encoded protein: CASRQGAEAFF. The chain employs TRBV30 and TRBJ1-1; TRBD1 matches 9 bases. This CDR3 has 11 residues. V trimming: 7 bases; J trimming: 6 bases; junction bases outside the gene matches: 3. Germline-derived CDR1 and CDR2 are GTSNPN and SVGIG (reference sequence).

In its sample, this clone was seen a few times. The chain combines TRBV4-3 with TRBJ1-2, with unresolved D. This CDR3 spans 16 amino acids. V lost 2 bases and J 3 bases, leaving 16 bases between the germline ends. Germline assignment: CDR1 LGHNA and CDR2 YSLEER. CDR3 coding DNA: TGCGCCAGCAGCCAACGGCTCAGGAATTTTGACTATGGCTACACCTTC. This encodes CASSQRLRNFDYGYTF.

CDR3 region: CASSLDGVEGVIYGYTF. In nucleotides, the CDR3 is TGTGCCAGCAGCCTGGATGGTGTTGAGGGGGTAATCTATGGCTACACCTTC. This sequence joins TRBV5-4 and TRBJ1-2, with D maybe TRBD1 (6 bases). With 4 bases removed from V and 4 bases from J, the gap between germline ends came to 23 bases. The CDR3 is 17 residues long. Per germline, CDR1 SGHNT and CDR2 YYREEE (reference sequence).

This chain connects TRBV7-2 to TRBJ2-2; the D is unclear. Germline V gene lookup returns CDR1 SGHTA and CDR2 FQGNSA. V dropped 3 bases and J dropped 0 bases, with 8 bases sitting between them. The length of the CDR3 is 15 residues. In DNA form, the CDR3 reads TGTGCCAGCAGCTTCTCCCAGGCGAACACCGGGGAGCTGTTTTTT. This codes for CASSFSQANTGELFF.

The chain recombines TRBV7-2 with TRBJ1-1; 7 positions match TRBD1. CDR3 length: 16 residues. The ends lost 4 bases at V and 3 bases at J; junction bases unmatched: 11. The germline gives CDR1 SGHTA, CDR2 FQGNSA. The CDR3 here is CASSSIRQGPDTEAFF. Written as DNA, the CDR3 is TGTGCCAGCAGCTCAATAAGACAGGGTCCGGACACTGAAGCTTTCTTT. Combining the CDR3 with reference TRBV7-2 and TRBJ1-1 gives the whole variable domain GAGVSQSPSNKVTEKGKDVELRCDPISGHTALYWYRQSLGQGLEFLIYFQGNSAPDKSGLPSDRFSAERTGGSVSTLTIQRTQQEDSAVYLCASSSIRQGPDTEAFFGQGTRLTVV.

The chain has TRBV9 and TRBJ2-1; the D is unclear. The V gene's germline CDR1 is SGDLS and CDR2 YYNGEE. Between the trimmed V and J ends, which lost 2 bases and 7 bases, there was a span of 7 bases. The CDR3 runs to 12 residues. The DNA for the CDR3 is TGTGCCAGCAGCGTCGTCCAGAATGAGCAGTTCTTC. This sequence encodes CASSVVQNEQFF.